These 32 T cell receptor beta chains originate from one sample sequenced in a study of early T cells in non-severe SARS-CoV-2 infection. In TCRdb, the 5' RACE reads were re-called with MiXCR into one record per CDR3 protein. The sample lists about 30,000 distinct CDR3 sequences; roughly 4.9% were seen once. Material for sequencing was whole blood. The origin of the receptors is an adult who was a healthcare worker with PCR-confirmed SARS-CoV-2 infection or an uninfected control (not recorded which).

The chain couples TRBV9 to TRBJ2-1, with TRBD2 identical over 9 bases. From germline, CDR1 is SGDLS and CDR2 YYNGEE. The V and J ends lost 3 bases and 6 bases, in that order; junction bases with no gene match: 7. The CDR3 totals 15 residues. The CDR3 here is CASSASGTTSNEQFF. DNA for the CDR3: TGTGCCAGCAGCGCTAGCGGGACTACTTCCAATGAGCAGTTCTTC.

The table lists this clonotype with many counts. The CDR3 nucleotides read TGTGCCACCAGTGAGAAGGGACAGGGGTACTACAATGAGCAGTTCTTC. Protein sequence: CATSEKGQGYYNEQFF. The rearrangement joins TRBV24-1 to TRBJ2-1; TRBD1 aligns across 10 bases. After removal of 4 bases from V and 3 bases from J, the junction contained 5 bases not matched to a gene. CDR1 is KGHDR, CDR2 SFDVKD, per germline. This CDR3 region has 16 residues.

This clonotype was counted a few times. The DNA of the CDR3 is TGTGCCAGCAGCCCAAGAGGGACTAGCTCGTTGGATACGCAGTATTTT. Translating it yields CASSPRGTSSLDTQYF. The chain has TRBV11-3 and TRBJ2-3; 9 bases agree with TRBD2. The ends lost 5 bases at V and 6 bases at J; junction bases unmatched: 12. The CDR3 consists of 16 residues. Germline-derived CDR1 and CDR2 are SGHNT and YENEEA.

The table lists this clonotype with a few counts. The V and J genes are TRBV5-1 and TRBJ1-1; no firm D call. The germline V gene encodes CDR1 SGHRS and CDR2 YFSETQ. The CDR3 is 13 amino acids. The germline V and J ends were trimmed by 0 bases and 1 base, with 4 bases remaining between them. CDR3 nucleotides: TGCGCCAGCAGCTTGGGAGAGAACACTGAAGCTTTCTTT. This encodes CASSLGENTEAFF.

This chain joins TRBV11-2 and TRBJ2-7; TRBD1 matches at 7 bases. The CDR3 is 15 amino acids. Per the germline V gene, CDR1 is SGHAT and CDR2 is FQNNGV. J was trimmed by 2 bases and V by 5 bases; bases with no gene match: 9. The CDR3 sequence is CASSATGTATYEQYF. CDR3 DNA: TGTGCCAGCAGCGCAACCGGGACAGCAACCTACGAGCAGTACTTC.

The chain uses TRBV10-1 and TRBJ1-3; D is unresolved. V was cut by 0 bases and J by 2 bases, with 8 bases left in between. The V gene's germline CDR1 is WNHNN and CDR2 SYGVQD (reference sequence). This CDR3 comprises 15 residues. The CDR3 reads CASSESQGTGNTIYF. CDR3 coding DNA: TGCGCCAGCAGTGAGTCCCAAGGCACTGGAAACACCATATATTTT.

In this sample, this clonotype turned up many times. The V and J genes are TRBV20-1 and TRBJ1-2; a possible D gene is TRBD1 (5 bases). CDR3 length: 11 residues. Germline CDR1 reads DFQATT; CDR2 reads SNEGSKA (reference sequence). V shed 8 bases and J shed 4 bases, with 11 bases lying between them. The CDR3 region has the DNA TGCAGTCGGGACGGGCGCTATGGCTACACCTTC. It codes for CSRDGRYGYTF.

The chain links TRBV5-4 to TRBJ2-1; TRBD2 agrees at 9 bases. CDR1 SGHNT and CDR2 YYREEE come from the germline V gene (reference sequence). CDR3 length: 15 amino acids. The junction had 3 bases not matched to a gene; V was cut back by 0 bases and J by 5 bases. The CDR3 DNA is TGTGCCAGCAGCTTGGGACTAGCGGTAAACAATGAGCAGTTCTTC. As protein: CASSLGLAVNNEQFF.

This clonotype turned up a few times. CDR3 region: CASSLVQGRQFF. CDR3 bases: TGTGCCAGCAGCTTAGTGCAGGGGAGGCAGTTCTTC. The chain employs TRBV7-9 and TRBJ2-1, with TRBD1 as a possible D gene (6 bases). The CDR3 has 12 amino acids. Trimming took off 1 base at V and 12 bases at J, with 10 bases between the two ends. In germline, CDR1 is SEHNR, CDR2 FQNEAQ (reference sequence).

This clonotype showed up many times. This chain uses TRBV7-2 with TRBJ2-1; TRBD2 aligns across 8 bases. The CDR3 contains 16 residues. The germline V gene encodes CDR1 SGHTA and CDR2 FQGNSA. The V and J ends lost 1 base and 5 bases, in that order; junction bases with no gene match: 7. As DNA, the CDR3 is TGTGCCAGCAGCTTAGGGCCGGGACTAGAACACAATGAGCAGTTCTTC. Protein sequence: CASSLGPGLEHNEQFF.

This clonotype was observed many times. The gene calls are TRBV7-2 and TRBJ1-4; no definite D call. Trimming took 2 bases from V and 1 from J, leaving 5 bases between them. The CDR3 consists of 14 residues. Germline V lookup: CDR1 SGHTA, CDR2 FQGNSA. The CDR3 DNA is TGTGCCAGCAGCTTATCTGTAACTAATGAAAAACTGTTTTTT. It codes for CASSLSVTNEKLFF.

This clonotype was found many times. V gene TRBV7-2 combines with J gene TRBJ2-2; D gene ambiguous. CDR1 and CDR2 (germline): SGHTA, FQGNSA. The CDR3 runs to 17 residues. The V end lost 2 bases, the J end lost 0 bases, and 13 bases lay between the germline ends. The CDR3 loop is CASSLPRQFSNTGELFF. The CDR3 DNA reads TGTGCCAGCAGCTTACCCAGACAATTCTCGAACACCGGGGAGCTGTTTTTT.

This clonotype appeared a few times. The chain links TRBV5-1 to TRBJ2-6; D possibly corresponds to TRBD2 (6 bases). The CDR3 has 18 residues. The germline CDR1 and CDR2 sequences are SGHRS and YFSETQ. The V end was cut by 0 bases, the J end by 1 base, with 14 bases between. CDR3 sequence: CASSLEWRGVSGANVLTF. The CDR3 region has the DNA TGCGCCAGCAGCTTGGAATGGCGCGGGGTATCTGGGGCCAACGTCCTGACTTTC.

The chain employs TRBV20-1 and TRBJ1-2; TRBD1 might be the D (5 bases). The CDR3 is 12 amino acids. Looked up from germline, CDR1 is DFQATT and CDR2 is SNEGSKA (reference sequence). Trimming stripped 8 bases from V and 5 bases from J, with 15 bases between. CDR3 amino acids: CSSPGTPYGYTF. The CDR3 coding sequence is TGCAGTTCCCCAGGGACCCCGTATGGCTACACCTTC.

Written as DNA, the CDR3 is TGCGCCAGCAGCTTGGTGTCTAGCGGGAATGACATTCAGTACTTC. This sequence encodes CASSLVSSGNDIQYF. The gene calls are TRBV5-1 and TRBJ2-4; TRBD2 agrees at 9 bases. Germline-derived CDR1 and CDR2 are SGHRS and YFSETQ. CDR3 length: 15 amino acids. Trimming at V came to 0 bases and at J to 8 bases, leaving 6 bases not matched to a gene.

This chain joins TRBV25-1 and TRBJ1-1, with D uncertain. Trimming took 0 bases from V and 0 from J, leaving 8 bases between them. This CDR3 comprises 15 residues. Germline V CDR1 and CDR2: MGHDK, SYGVNS. CDR3 sequence (DNA): TGTGCCAGCAGTGAATATAACAGCTTGAACACTGAAGCTTTCTTT. As protein: CASSEYNSLNTEAFF.

This clonotype was observed at least ten times. The chain employs TRBV6-4 and TRBJ1-6, with D unresolved. CDR3 length: 14 residues. Per the germline V gene, CDR1 is MRHNA and CDR2 is SNTAGT. V was shortened by 6 bases and J by 9 bases, with 15 bases between the two germline ends. CDR3 sequence (DNA): TGTGCCAGCAGAGATACGAATTCGGCTTCACCCCTCCACTTT. The encoded protein is CASRDTNSASPLHF.

V gene TRBV7-8 combines with J gene TRBJ1-1, with TRBD1 matching over 8 bases. With V trimmed by 2 bases and J by 1 base, 6 bases remained unmatched. Germline V CDR1 and CDR2: SGHVS, FQNEAQ. The CDR3 covers 16 residues. As DNA, the CDR3 is TGTGCCAGCAGCTTACTCGCCGGGACAGGGAACACTGAAGCTTTCTTT. This gives the protein CASSLLAGTGNTEAFF.

This clonotype has at least ten counts. V is TRBV7-2 and J is TRBJ1-3; 10 bases match TRBD1. After removal of 7 bases from V and 3 bases from J, the junction contained 6 bases not matched to a gene. CDR1 is SGHTA, CDR2 FQGNSA, per germline. The CDR3 covers 15 residues. The CDR3 is CASTRDRGGGNTIYF. The CDR3 DNA reads as TGTGCCAGCACCAGGGACAGGGGAGGTGGAAACACCATATATTTT.

This chain connects TRBV28 to TRBJ2-1, with 7 nucleotides matching TRBD2. The CDR3 runs to 15 residues. The V gene's germline CDR1 is MDHEN and CDR2 SYDVKM. The J segment lost 5 bases and the V segment lost 4 bases, leaving 8 bases of the junction unmatched. CDR3 sequence (DNA): TGTGCCAGCAGTTCCTCTAGCGGCCCAGACAATGAGCAGTTCTTC. Protein product: CASSSSSGPDNEQFF.

This clonotype was seen a few times. The CDR3 nucleotides are TGCAGCGCACCGGCTGGGGGGGGCTCCCTCAATGAGCAGTTCTTC. It translates to CSAPAGGGSLNEQFF. This chain joins TRBV29-1 and TRBJ2-1, with D perhaps matching TRBD2 (7 bases). Germline V gene sequence: CDR1 SQVTM, CDR2 ANQGSEA. The CDR3 sequence is 15 residues long. Trimming shortened V by 7 bases and J by 6 bases, and 22 bases separated the two germline ends.

At least ten counts were recorded for this clonotype. This chain connects TRBV28 to TRBJ2-1; 11 positions agree with TRBD2. The CDR3 has 16 amino acids. Per the germline V gene, CDR1 is MDHEN and CDR2 is SYDVKM. V was clipped by 5 bases and J by 5 bases; unmatched bases: 8. CDR3: CASSDSSGRANNEQFF. CDR3 sequence (DNA): TGTGCCAGCAGTGATAGTAGCGGGAGGGCTAACAATGAGCAGTTCTTC. Full variable domain (missing parts from reference TRBV28 and TRBJ2-1): DVKVTQSSRYLVKRTGEKVFLECVQDMDHENMFWYRQDPGLGLRLIYFSYDVKMKEKGDIPEGYSVSREKKERFSLILESASTNQTSMYLCASSDSSGRANNEQFFGPGTRLTVL.

In its sample, this clonotype was seen once. V and J are TRBV9 and TRBJ2-1; D is unresolved. Trimming stripped 4 bases from V and 7 bases from J, with 12 bases between. Germline CDR1 reads SGDLS; CDR2 reads YYNGEE. This CDR3 is 13 amino acids long. As DNA, the CDR3 is TGTGCCAGCAGCCCAAGTGCTGGTAATGAGCAGTTCTTC. It codes for CASSPSAGNEQFF.

This clonotype was observed many times. The CDR3 loop is CSASFGSEGSGELFF. CDR3 nucleotide sequence: TGCAGTGCTAGTTTCGGGAGCGAAGGTTCCGGGGAGCTGTTTTTT. The J gene is TRBJ2-2, the V gene TRBV20-1, with a weak D call TRBD2 (6 bases). The CDR3 loop spans 15 amino acids. Germline V lookup: CDR1 DFQATT, CDR2 SNEGSKA (reference sequence). V lost 3 bases and J lost 6, with 17 bases in between.

The V gene is TRBV2, the J gene TRBJ2-7; tentatively, D is TRBD2 (5 bases). Germline loops: CDR1 SNHLY, CDR2 FYNNEI. Trimming took off 3 bases at V and 6 bases at J, with 18 bases between the two ends. The length of the CDR3 is 15 residues. The CDR3 region has the DNA TGTGCCAGCAGTGAGGGATCAGCGGTAGCGACCGAGCAGTACTTC. Protein product: CASSEGSAVATEQYF.

This clonotype appeared a single time. The V gene is TRBV7-6, the J gene TRBJ1-4, with D possibly being TRBD1 (5 bases). The CDR3 spans 16 residues. Germline assignment: CDR1 SGHVS and CDR2 FNYEAQ. Trimming left V 5 bases short and J 5 bases short, with 18 bases between. In DNA form, the CDR3 reads TGTGCCAGCAGCCCCATTGGACGGGGGGGAAATGAAAAACTGTTTTTT. Residues: CASSPIGRGGNEKLFF.

This clonotype turned up a few times. The rearrangement joins TRBV7-3 to TRBJ2-3, with D unclear. From germline, CDR1 is SGHTA and CDR2 FQGTGA. The V end was cut by 3 bases, the J end by 4 bases, with 11 bases between. The CDR3 has 14 residues. CDR3 loop: CASSLGQVSDTQYF. For the CDR3, the DNA is TGTGCCAGCAGCTTGGGCCAGGTGTCAGATACGCAGTATTTT.

This clonotype was seen only a few times. V gene TRBV11-2 combines with J gene TRBJ2-7, with a tentative D call TRBD2 (6 bases). The CDR3 runs to 14 residues. V was pared by 0 bases and J by 5 bases, with 11 bases between. The germline CDR1 and CDR2 sequences are SGHAT and FQNNGV. As DNA, the CDR3 is TGTGCCAGCAGCTTAGAAGTGGCGGGAAACGAGCAGTACTTC. Translated: CASSLEVAGNEQYF.

Ten or more counts support this clonotype. The chain couples TRBV7-2 to TRBJ2-7, with TRBD2 identical over 7 bases. Germline-derived CDR1 and CDR2 are SGHTA and FQGNSA. This CDR3 is 15 amino acids long. With 5 bases clipped from V and 3 bases from J, the junction kept 10 bases outside the gene matches. The CDR3 here is CASSPLVGGGYEQYF. CDR3 bases: TGTGCCAGCAGCCCCTTGGTGGGCGGGGGCTACGAGCAGTACTTC.

The chain is built from TRBV7-2 and TRBJ2-7; maybe TRBD1 (5 bases). The germline V and J ends were trimmed by 2 bases and 0 bases, with 8 bases remaining between them. Germline loops: CDR1 SGHTA, CDR2 FQGNSA. This CDR3 is 14 amino acids long. CDR3 coding DNA: TGTGCCAGCAGCTTAACGACAGACTCCTACGAGCAGTACTTC. It is translated as CASSLTTDSYEQYF.

The CDR3 sequence: CASGDNRGSHWDGNTEAFF. The CDR3, as DNA: TGTGCCAGCGGCGATAACAGAGGGAGCCACTGGGACGGGAACACTGAAGCTTTCTTT. The chain employs TRBV6-2 or TRBV6-3 and TRBJ1-1, with a tentative D call TRBD1 (5 bases). The CDR3 runs 19 residues. Germline V gives CDR1 MNHEY, CDR2 SVGEGT. Trimming shortened V by 8 bases and J by 1 base, and 29 bases separated the two germline ends.

CDR3 in DNA: TGTGCCAGCAGCTATAGCGGGAGAAGCAATGAGCAGTTCTTC. Translated, it gives CASSYSGRSNEQFF. The rearrangement uses TRBV9 and TRBJ2-1; TRBD2 agrees at 9 bases. Germline V CDR1 and CDR2: SGDLS, YYNGEE. The length of the CDR3 is 14 residues. The V segment lost 4 bases and the J segment 6 bases; nucleotides outside the gene matches: 5.